A selection of T cell receptor beta chains follows, all from one sample in a study of spatial heterogeneity in lung cancer. TCRdb called the 5' RACE reads again in MiXCR, with one record for every CDR3 protein. The sample contains some 570 distinct CDR3 sequences, approximately 25% of which appear only once. The sample in question was lung tumor tissue, obtained at surgery. Source of these receptors: a male donor with early-stage non-small cell lung cancer. The CDR3 runs from the conserved cysteine through the conserved F or W. The D gene is left open where the match is weak. Clone size is stated in some rows and not others, as once, few, many or a class when expanded.

d_gene: -; v_gene: TRBV28; j_gene: TRBJ1-2; abundance: -; CDR3aa: CASSPGAYGYTF; CDR3nt: TGTGCCAGCAGTCCCGGGGCGTATGGCTACACCTTC
d_gene: TRBD2; v_gene: TRBV6-5; j_gene: TRBJ2-1; abundance: large; CDR3aa: CASSYSYRASGGNEQFF; CDR3nt: TGTGCCAGCAGTTACTCTTATCGGGCTAGCGGGGGTAATGAGCAGTTCTTC
d_gene: TRBD1; v_gene: TRBV7-8; j_gene: TRBJ2-5; abundance: large; CDR3aa: CASSLGTGGRETQYF; CDR3nt: TGTGCCAGCAGCTTAGGGACAGGGGGGAGAGAGACCCAGTACTTC
d_gene: -; v_gene: TRBV20-1; j_gene: TRBJ2-5; abundance: -; CDR3aa: CSARTQDGTQYF; CDR3nt: TGCAGTGCTAGGACCCAGGACGGGACCCAGTACTTC
d_gene: -; v_gene: TRBV2; j_gene: TRBJ2-1; abundance: few; CDR3aa: CAPGGPYNEQFF; CDR3nt: TGTGCCCCGGGGGGCCCCTACAATGAGCAGTTCTTC
d_gene: -; v_gene: TRBV11-3; j_gene: TRBJ2-7; abundance: -; CDR3aa: CASSSTVSGINEQYF; CDR3nt: TGTGCCAGCAGCTCAACAGTGTCAGGGATCAACGAGCAGTACTTC
d_gene: -; v_gene: TRBV20-1; j_gene: TRBJ2-2; abundance: large; CDR3aa: CSARGWLNTGELFF; CDR3nt: TGCAGTGCTAGAGGATGGCTCAACACCGGGGAGCTGTTTTTT
d_gene: -; v_gene: TRBV29-1; j_gene: TRBJ1-3; abundance: large; CDR3aa: CSVEFHTGNTIYF; CDR3nt: TGCAGCGTTGAATTTCATACTGGAAACACCATATATTTT
d_gene: TRBD2; v_gene: TRBV4-2; j_gene: TRBJ2-3; abundance: medium-sized; CDR3aa: CASSQGLAGPTDTQYF; CDR3nt: TGTGCCAGCAGCCAGGGACTAGCGGGGCCCACAGATACGCAGTATTTT
d_gene: TRBD1; v_gene: TRBV7-6; j_gene: TRBJ1-6; abundance: large; CDR3aa: CASSLSGQGQSPLHF; CDR3nt: TGTGCCAGCAGCTTATCGGGACAGGGCCAATCACCCCTCCACTTT
d_gene: -; v_gene: TRBV7-3; j_gene: TRBJ2-3; abundance: large; CDR3aa: CASSPGGTDTQYF; CDR3nt: TGTGCCAGCAGCCCGGGGGGCACAGATACGCAGTATTTT
d_gene: TRBD2; v_gene: TRBV27; j_gene: TRBJ2-3; abundance: -; CDR3aa: CASSLIAGYLTDTQYF; CDR3nt: TGTGCCAGCAGTTTGATAGCGGGGTACCTCACAGATACGCAGTATTTT
d_gene: TRBD2; v_gene: TRBV2; j_gene: TRBJ2-4; abundance: large; CDR3aa: CASSLQGLVKNIQYF; CDR3nt: TGTGCCAGCAGCCTGCAGGGACTAGTCAAAAACATTCAGTACTTC
d_gene: -; v_gene: TRBV14; j_gene: TRBJ2-1; abundance: -; CDR3aa: CASSHGRLRQLNNEQFF; CDR3nt: TGTGCCAGCAGCCACGGACGCCTGAGACAGCTAAACAATGAGCAGTTCTTC
d_gene: -; v_gene: TRBV20-1; j_gene: TRBJ1-5; abundance: few; CDR3aa: CSAETDRRKNQPQHF; CDR3nt: TGCAGTGCCGAGACAGACAGGAGGAAAAATCAGCCCCAGCATTTT
d_gene: TRBD2; v_gene: TRBV5-5; j_gene: TRBJ2-1; abundance: few; CDR3aa: CASSLAPAGAPREQFF; CDR3nt: TGTGCCAGCAGCTTGGCCCCAGCGGGGGCCCCCAGGGAGCAGTTCTTC
d_gene: -; v_gene: TRBV28; j_gene: TRBJ2-1; abundance: -; CDR3aa: CASTLPLGGPGDNEQFF; CDR3nt: TGTGCCAGCACCCTTCCCCTGGGCGGGCCGGGCGACAATGAGCAGTTCTTC
d_gene: TRBD2; v_gene: TRBV18; j_gene: TRBJ2-1; abundance: large; CDR3aa: CASSPGLAGDRQFF; CDR3nt: TGTGCCAGCTCACCAGGACTAGCGGGAGACAGGCAGTTCTTC
d_gene: TRBD2; v_gene: TRBV6-2/TRBV6-3; j_gene: TRBJ2-5; abundance: medium-sized; CDR3aa: CASSYATSGSRAPPQYF; CDR3nt: TGTGCCAGCAGTTACGCCACTAGCGGGAGCCGGGCCCCCCCCCAGTACTTC
d_gene: TRBD1; v_gene: TRBV10-3; j_gene: TRBJ2-3; abundance: large; CDR3aa: CAISEWTGEADTQYF; CDR3nt: TGTGCCATCAGTGAGTGGACAGGGGAGGCAGATACGCAGTATTTT
d_gene: -; v_gene: TRBV5-1; j_gene: TRBJ2-3; abundance: few; CDR3aa: CASSPPQDTQYF; CDR3nt: TGCGCCAGCAGCCCCCCTCAAGATACGCAGTATTTT
d_gene: TRBD2; v_gene: TRBV10-3; j_gene: TRBJ2-2; abundance: few; CDR3aa: CAISEPRTSGRDNTGELFF; CDR3nt: TGTGCCATCAGTGAGCCAAGGACTAGCGGGAGGGACAACACCGGGGAGCTGTTTTTT
d_gene: TRBD2; v_gene: TRBV25-1; j_gene: TRBJ2-6; abundance: large; CDR3aa: CASSEPGLAGTGANVLTF; CDR3nt: TGTGCCAGCAGTGAACCGGGACTAGCGGGCACTGGGGCCAACGTCCTGACTTTC